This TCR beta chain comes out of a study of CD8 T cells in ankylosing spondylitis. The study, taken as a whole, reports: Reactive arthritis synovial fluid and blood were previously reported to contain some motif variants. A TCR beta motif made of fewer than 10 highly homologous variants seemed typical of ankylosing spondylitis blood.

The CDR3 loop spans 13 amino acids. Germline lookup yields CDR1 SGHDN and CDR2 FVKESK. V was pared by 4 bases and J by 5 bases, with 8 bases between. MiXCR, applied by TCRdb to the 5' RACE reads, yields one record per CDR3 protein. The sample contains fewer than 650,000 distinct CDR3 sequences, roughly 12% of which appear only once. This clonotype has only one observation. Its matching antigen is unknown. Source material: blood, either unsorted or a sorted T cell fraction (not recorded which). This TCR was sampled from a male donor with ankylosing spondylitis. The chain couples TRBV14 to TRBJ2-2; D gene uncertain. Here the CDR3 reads CASSPYLTGELFF. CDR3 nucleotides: TGTGCCAGCAGCCCGTACCTTACCGGGGAGCTGTTTTTT. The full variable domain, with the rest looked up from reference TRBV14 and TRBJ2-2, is EAGVTQFPSHSVIEKGQTVTLRCDPISGHDNLYWYRRVMGKEIKFLLHFVKESKQDESGMPNNRFLAERTGGTYSTLKVQPAELEDSGVYFCASSPYLTGELFFGEGSRLTVL.